This TCR beta chain came from a study of blood T cells in healthy people across ages. A second about 7 to 11 cycle PCR used barcoded and J-beta primers. Using its own MiXCR run on the 5' RACE reads, TCRdb lists one record per CDR3 protein. The profile covers over a million distinct CDR3 sequences, with roughly 43% appearing a single time and about 4% taken by the ten largest. This clonotype has more than one count but fewer than ten. The CDR3 length is 14 residues. Losses at the gene ends were 2 bases for V and 5 bases for J; bases not matched to a gene: 1. Germline CDR1 reads MGHDK; CDR2 reads SYGVNS.

The chain uses TRBV25-1 and TRBJ1-4; the match to TRBD1 covers 8 bases. This TCR derives from a woman in her late teens or twenties in good health. The material sequenced was blood. In DNA, the CDR3 is TGTGCCAGCAGTGAACGGACAGGGAATGAAAAACTGTTTTTT. This gives the protein CASSERTGNEKLFF. Looking up the rest from reference TRBV25-1 and TRBJ1-4 gives the full variable domain: EADIYQTPRYLVIGTGKKITLECSQTMGHDKMYWYQQDPGMELHLIHYSYGVNSTEKGDLSSESTVSRIRTEHFPLTLESARPSHTSQYLCASSERTGNEKLFFGSGTQLSVL.